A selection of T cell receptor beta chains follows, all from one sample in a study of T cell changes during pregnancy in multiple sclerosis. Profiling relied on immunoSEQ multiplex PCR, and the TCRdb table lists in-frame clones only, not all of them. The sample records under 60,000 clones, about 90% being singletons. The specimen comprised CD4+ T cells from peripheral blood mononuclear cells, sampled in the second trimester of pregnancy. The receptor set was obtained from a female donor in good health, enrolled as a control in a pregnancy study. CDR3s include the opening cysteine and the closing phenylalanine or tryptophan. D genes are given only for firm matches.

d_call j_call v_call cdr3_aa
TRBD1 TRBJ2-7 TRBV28 CASSSRQGFSYEQYF
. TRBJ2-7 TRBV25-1 CASSESEGVEQYF
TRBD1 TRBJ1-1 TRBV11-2 CASSPGTGLTEAFF
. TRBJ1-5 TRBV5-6 CARHRESQHF
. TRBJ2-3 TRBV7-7 CASSPTGTDTQYF
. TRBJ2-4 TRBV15 CATSREVGPAKNIQYF
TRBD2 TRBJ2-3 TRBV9 CASSVGGLEITDTQYF
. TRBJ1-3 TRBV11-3 CASSPEALRSGNTIYF
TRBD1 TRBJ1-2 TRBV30 CAWSVSEGAKGYTF
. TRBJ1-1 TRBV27 CASSFRVNTEAFF
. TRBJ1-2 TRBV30 CAWYALRRPYGYTF
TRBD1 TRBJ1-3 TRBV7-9 CASSTGTGTSGNTIYF
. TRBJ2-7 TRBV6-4 CASESSGSSDEQYF
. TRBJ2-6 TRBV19 CASTRDSGANVLTF
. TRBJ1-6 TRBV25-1 CASSELGREDNSPLHF
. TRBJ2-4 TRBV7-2 CASSFQVSGWGNIQYF
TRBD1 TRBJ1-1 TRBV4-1 CASSQGDRVRTEAFF
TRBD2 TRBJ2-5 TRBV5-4 CASSSSGGIEETQYF
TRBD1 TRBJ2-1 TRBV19 CASTTGQAHYNEQFF
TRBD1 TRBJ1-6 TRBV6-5 CASSYSDDRAGSPLHF
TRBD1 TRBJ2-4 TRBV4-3 CASSQLTGGQNIQYF
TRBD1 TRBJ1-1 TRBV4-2 CASSHSRGQGDTEAFF
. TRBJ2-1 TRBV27 CASSLTWFGIQFF
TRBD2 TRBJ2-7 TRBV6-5 CASRPGGSYEQYF
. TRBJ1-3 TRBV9 CASSGSRETVYF
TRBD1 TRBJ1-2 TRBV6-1 CASSEPGQGYGYTF
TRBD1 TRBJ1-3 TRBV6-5 CASSYRTGAGNTIYF
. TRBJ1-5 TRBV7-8 CASSPNPSADNQPQHF